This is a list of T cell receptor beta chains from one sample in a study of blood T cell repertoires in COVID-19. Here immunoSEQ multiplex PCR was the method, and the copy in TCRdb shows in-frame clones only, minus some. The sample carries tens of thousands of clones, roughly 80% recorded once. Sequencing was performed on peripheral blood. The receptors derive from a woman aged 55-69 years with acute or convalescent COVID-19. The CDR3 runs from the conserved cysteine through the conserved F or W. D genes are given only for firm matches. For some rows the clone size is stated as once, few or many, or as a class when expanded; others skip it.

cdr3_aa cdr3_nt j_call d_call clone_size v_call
CASSDSGGYNEQFF TGTGCCAGCAGTGATAGCGGGGGGTACAATGAGCAGTTCTTC TRBJ2-1 TRBD2 NA TRBV6-1
CASSLFYLGTRGYGYTF TGTGCCAGCAGCTTGTTCTATCTTGGGACAAGGGGCTATGGCTACACCTTC TRBJ1-2 NA NA TRBV5-4
CASSVLAGRITDTQYF TGTGCCAGCAGCGTACTAGCGGGTCGAATCACAGATACGCAGTATTTT TRBJ2-3 TRBD2 NA TRBV9
CASSLSGTRGNEQFF TGTGCCAGCAGTTTATCAGGGACACGAGGGAATGAGCAGTTCTTC TRBJ2-1 NA NA TRBV27
CASSLGQGLTEAFF TGTGCCAGCAGCCTGGGACAGGGCCTCACTGAAGCTTTCTTT TRBJ1-1 TRBD1 once TRBV11-2
CASSSGTGWDTEAFF TGCGCCAGCAGCTCGGGGACAGGTTGGGACACTGAAGCTTTCTTT TRBJ1-1 TRBD1 NA TRBV5-1
CASSLALGHTGTEAFF TGTGCCAGCAGTTTAGCATTGGGACACACAGGGACTGAAGCTTTCTTT TRBJ1-1 NA few TRBV27
CASREEGETQYF TGTGCCAGCAGGGAGGAGGGGGAGACCCAGTACTTC TRBJ2-5 NA NA TRBV12-3/TRBV12-4
CASSPPADTSMNTEAFF TGCGCCAGCAGCCCCCCCGCCGACACCTCCATGAACACTGAAGCTTTCTTT TRBJ1-1 NA NA TRBV23-1
CASSTGLVGETQYF TGCGCCAGCAGCACGGGACTAGTAGGGGAGACCCAGTACTTC TRBJ2-5 TRBD2 NA TRBV4-3
CASSWRRDSHSYEQYF TGTGCCAGCAGTTGGCGCCGGGACAGCCATTCCTACGAGCAGTACTTC TRBJ2-7 TRBD1 NA TRBV6-2/TRBV6-3
CASSQVLFGVSGNTIYF TGTGCCAGCAGCCAAGTGCTCTTCGGGGTTTCTGGAAACACCATATATTTT TRBJ1-3 NA few TRBV3-1/TRBV3-2
CASSEARSSGNTIYF TGTGCCAGCAGTGAAGCAAGGAGCTCTGGAAACACCATATATTTT TRBJ1-3 NA many TRBV6-1
CSVSLTGSAEAFF TGCAGCGTTTCTTTGACAGGGAGCGCTGAAGCTTTCTTT TRBJ1-1 TRBD1 NA TRBV29-1
CAWSPDRGQAFF TGTGCCTGGAGTCCGGACAGGGGGCAAGCTTTCTTT TRBJ1-1 TRBD1 NA TRBV30
CASSLRQNQETQYF TGTGCCAGCAGCTTAAGACAGAACCAAGAGACCCAGTACTTC TRBJ2-5 NA once TRBV5-4
CSVVVSPGQGDTEAFF TGCAGCGTTGTTGTTTCACCGGGACAGGGGGACACTGAAGCTTTCTTT TRBJ1-1 TRBD1 NA TRBV29-1
CACDSGTITEAFF TGTGCCTGTGACTCCGGGACAATCACTGAAGCTTTCTTT TRBJ1-1 NA few TRBV30
CASSQDRGLNQPQHF TGCGCCAGCAGCCAAGATCGGGGTCTCAATCAGCCCCAGCATTTT TRBJ1-5 NA NA TRBV4-3
CASSQGQGLTEAFF TGCGCCAGCAGCCAAGGGCAGGGGCTGACTGAAGCTTTCTTT TRBJ1-1 NA once TRBV4-1
CASSPMRGPKQFF TGTGCCAGCAGCCCCATGCGGGGGCCTAAGCAGTTCTTC TRBJ2-1 NA NA TRBV7-2
CSVDYRTDTQYF TGCAGCGTTGACTATCGCACAGATACGCAGTATTTT TRBJ2-3 NA NA TRBV29-1
CASRAQGSYNEQFF TGTGCCAGCAGGGCACAGGGTTCCTACAATGAGCAGTTCTTC TRBJ2-1 NA NA TRBV6-5
CASSSPGLAGEETQYF TGTGCCAGCAGTTCCCCGGGACTAGCGGGGGAAGAGACCCAGTACTTC TRBJ2-5 TRBD2 NA TRBV6-5
CAWSSTRTGINHEQFF TGTGCCTGGAGTTCTACTAGGACAGGAATAAACCATGAGCAGTTCTTC TRBJ2-1 TRBD1 NA TRBV30
CASSPPPAGVSPQHF TGTGCCAGCAGTCCCCCCCCTGCAGGGGTTTCGCCCCAGCATTTT TRBJ1-5 NA few TRBV27
CAWSVFGAGIGEETQYF TGTGCCTGGAGTGTTTTTGGGGCGGGAATCGGGGAAGAGACCCAGTACTTC TRBJ2-5 NA NA TRBV30
CASSQPGQTYEQYF TGCGCCAGCAGCCAACCAGGGCAAACCTACGAGCAGTACTTC TRBJ2-7 NA few TRBV4-3
CASSQESKEYF TGTGCCAGCAGCCAAGAGAGCAAAGAGTACTTC TRBJ2-5 NA NA TRBV3-1/TRBV3-2
CATSDLGLAGQYNEQFF TGTGCCACCAGTGATTTAGGACTAGCGGGGCAATACAATGAGCAGTTCTTC TRBJ2-1 TRBD2 NA TRBV24-1
CASSWGGTEAFF TGTGCCAGCAGCTGGGGGGGCACTGAAGCTTTCTTT TRBJ1-1 NA NA TRBV21-1
CASSQNVREINYGYTF TGTGCCAGCAGCCAAAATGTCCGGGAGATTAACTATGGCTACACCTTC TRBJ1-2 NA NA TRBV7-8
CASSKQVENEQFF TGTGCCAGTAGTAAACAGGTAGAAAATGAGCAGTTCTTC TRBJ2-1 NA NA TRBV19